This TCR beta chain was retrieved from a study of blood T cell repertoires in COVID-19. Whole-study context: There were acute and convalescent COVID-19 samples, and they came from the United States, Italy and Spain.

Authors' methods: Estimation of nucleated cell counts was performed using reference gene primer amplification. Some clones are missing from TCRdb's copy, which holds only in-frame ones; the method was immunoSEQ multiplex PCR. V and J calls and clone size follow that table, whereas D and trimming were derived from the DNA. Of 75,000 or so clones in the sample, about four fifths were seen once. Sequences were obtained from peripheral blood. The receptor comes from a woman between 65 and 79 years old with acute or convalescent COVID-19.

CDR3 nucleotide sequence: TGTGCCAGCAGCCTCGCGGGTTCTGGAAACACCATATATTTT. This translates into CASSLAGSGNTIYF. V usage is TRBV7-2 and J usage is TRBJ1-3; D is uncertain. Germline V gene sequence: CDR1 SGHTA, CDR2 FQGNSA. The CDR3 totals 14 residues. Deletions cut 5 bases from V and 1 base from J, with 9 bases between.